The 13 T cell receptor beta chains below all came from one sample that was sequenced in a study of cytomegalovirus exposure and HLA in healthy donors. Use of 60 Vbeta and 13 Jbeta primers characterized the PCR. Assay: immunoSEQ multiplex PCR; the TCRdb copy retains only in-frame clones and omits some. The data hold about 180,000 clones, with more than 75% observed a single time. Sequencing was done on a sample of PBMCs. These receptors all come from a woman under 40 in good health and CMV-seropositive.

This clone was recorded a few times. V usage is TRBV28 and J usage is TRBJ1-5; 9 bases are a match to TRBD1. The CDR3 has 16 residues. V was pared by 2 bases and J by 4 bases, with 6 bases of the junction left unmatched. Germline CDR1 reads MDHEN; CDR2 reads SYDVKM. This CDR3 is CASSLNTGGGNQPQHF. For the CDR3, the DNA is TGTGCCAGCAGTTTAAATACAGGGGGCGGAAATCAGCCCCAGCATTTT.

J is TRBJ2-7 and V is TRBV11-2, with D maybe TRBD1 (5 bases). Per germline, CDR1 SGHAT and CDR2 FQNNGV. Between the trimmed V and J ends, which lost 1 base and 12 bases, there was a span of 10 bases. CDR3 size: 11 residues. The DNA of the CDR3 is TGTGCCAGCAGCTTAGGGACAAATCGGTACTTC. This codes for CASSLGTNRYF. Together with reference TRBV11-2 and TRBJ2-7, the CDR3 gives the full variable domain: EAGVAQSPRYKIIEKRQSVAFWCNPISGHATLYWYQQILGQGPKLLIQFQNNGVVDDSQLPKDRFSAERLKGVDSTLKIQPAKLEDSAVYLCASSLGTNRYFGPGTRLTVT.

The chain recombines TRBV7-2 with TRBJ2-3; possible D gene TRBD1, 6 bases. The CDR3 loop spans 16 amino acids. Germline loops: CDR1 SGHTA, CDR2 FQGNSA. V was clipped by 7 bases and J by 8 bases, with 25 bases between them. CDR3 loop: CASTLLRGFQDSTQYF. As DNA, the CDR3 is TGTGCCAGCACCCTACTCAGGGGTTTTCAGGATAGTACGCAGTATTTT.

The chain joins TRBV7-9 to TRBJ1-5; D perhaps matches TRBD1 (6 bases). The CDR3 runs 12 residues. Trimming cost V 8 bases and J 9 bases, with 14 bases left between them. Germline V gene sequence: CDR1 SEHNR, CDR2 FQNEAQ (reference sequence). As DNA, the CDR3 is TGTGCCAGCTCGGACAGTTCTGGGCCCCAGCATTTT. This encodes CASSDSSGPQHF.

V gene TRBV19 combines with J gene TRBJ1-6; 10 bases line up with TRBD1. This CDR3 contains 13 residues. V shed 5 bases and J 10 bases; nucleotides not matched to a gene: 2. Germline V gene data show CDR1 as LNHDA and CDR2 as SQIVND (reference sequence). The CDR3: CASSPTGGSPLHF. CDR3 nucleotide sequence: TGTGCCAGTAGTCCGACAGGGGGCTCACCCCTCCACTTT.

The chain couples TRBV5-1 to TRBJ2-3, with 7 bases aligning to TRBD2. CDR3 length: 16 residues. Germline V gene data show CDR1 as SGHRS and CDR2 as YFSETQ. After removal of 4 bases from V and 8 bases from J, the junction contained 16 bases not matched to a gene. DNA for the CDR3: TGCGCCAGCAGCACGGGACTAACCACTAACGGGGGTACGCAGTATTTT. Protein: CASSTGLTTNGGTQYF.

J is TRBJ2-2 and V is TRBV9; the D is unclear. The CDR3 totals 14 residues. Germline lookup yields CDR1 SGDLS and CDR2 YYNGEE. V dropped 3 bases and J dropped 2 bases, with 8 bases sitting between them. CDR3 residues: CASSGPLNTGELFF. The CDR3 DNA sequence: TGTGCCAGCAGCGGCCCTCTAAACACCGGGGAGCTGTTTTTT.

The DNA of the CDR3 is TGTGCCAGCCAGTCTGGGGCCAACGTCCTGACTTTC. The encoded protein is CASQSGANVLTF. The V call is TRBV11-3, the J call TRBJ2-6; D uncertain. The germline gives CDR1 SGHNT, CDR2 YENEEA. Deletions cut 8 bases from V and 1 base from J, with 3 bases between. CDR3 length: 12 residues.

Regarding this clone: One end of the junction fails to match germline, which may point to a read error. The V call is TRBV7-9, the J call TRBJ2-7, with a weak D call TRBD1 (7 bases). The length of the CDR3 is 16 residues. The germline V gene has CDR1 SEHNR and CDR2 FQNEAQ (reference sequence). The CDR3 here is CSSSLIETGRSYEQYF. CDR3 bases: TGTTCCAGCAGCCTTATAGAGACAGGGAGGAGCTACGAGCAGTACTTC.

V and J are TRBV30 and TRBJ1-2; a possible D gene is TRBD1 (5 bases). CDR1 is GTSNPN, CDR2 SVGIG, per germline (reference sequence). V lost 4 bases, J lost 5 bases, and 11 bases lay in between. The CDR3 contains 12 residues. The CDR3, as DNA: TGTGCCTGGACCTCGGGGGTTTATGGCTACACCTTC. Translated, it gives CAWTSGVYGYTF.

The chain joins TRBV2 to TRBJ2-1; 10 nucleotides line up with TRBD2. The CDR3 sequence is 16 residues long. Germline loops: CDR1 SNHLY, CDR2 FYNNEI. Trimming cost V 4 bases and J 3 bases; bases outside gene matches: 6. CDR3 sequence reads: CASSGSSGGLYNEQFF. In DNA form, the CDR3 reads TGTGCCAGCAGTGGCTCTAGCGGGGGACTCTACAATGAGCAGTTCTTC.

The chain carries TRBV5-1 and TRBJ2-7; TRBD2 matches at 7 bases. V trimming: 4 bases; J trimming: 2 bases; junction bases outside the gene matches: 12. The CDR3 is 16 amino acids. Per germline, CDR1 SGHRS and CDR2 YFSETQ. CDR3 region: CASSMEARAGAYEQYF. CDR3 in DNA: TGCGCCAGCAGCATGGAGGCCCGCGCGGGGGCCTACGAGCAGTACTTC.

V gene TRBV6-5 combines with J gene TRBJ1-3; D remains ambiguous. The CDR3 is made up of 15 amino acids. Germline CDR1 is MNHEY and CDR2 is SVGAGI. Trimming removed 7 bases from V and 0 bases from J, with 13 bases in between. CDR3 sequence reads: CASTKPGTSGNTIYF. The DNA for the CDR3 is TGTGCCAGCACCAAACCGGGAACCTCTGGAAACACCATATATTTT.